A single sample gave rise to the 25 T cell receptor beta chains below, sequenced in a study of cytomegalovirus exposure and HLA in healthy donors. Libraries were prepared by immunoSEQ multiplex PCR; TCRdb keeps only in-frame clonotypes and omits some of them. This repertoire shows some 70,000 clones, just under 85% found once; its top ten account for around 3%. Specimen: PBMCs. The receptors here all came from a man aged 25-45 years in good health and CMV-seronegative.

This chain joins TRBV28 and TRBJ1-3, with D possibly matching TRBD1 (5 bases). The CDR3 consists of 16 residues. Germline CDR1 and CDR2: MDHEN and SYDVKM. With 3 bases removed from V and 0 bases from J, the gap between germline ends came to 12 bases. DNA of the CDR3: TGTGCCAGCAGTTTTCGGACACCATACTCTGGAAACACCATATATTTT. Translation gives CASSFRTPYSGNTIYF.

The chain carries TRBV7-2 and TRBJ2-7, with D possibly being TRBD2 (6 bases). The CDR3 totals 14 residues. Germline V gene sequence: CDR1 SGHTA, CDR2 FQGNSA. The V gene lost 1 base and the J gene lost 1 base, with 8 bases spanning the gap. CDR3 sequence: CASSLVGGSYEQYF. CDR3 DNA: TGTGCCAGCAGCTTAGTTGGAGGGTCCTACGAGCAGTACTTC.

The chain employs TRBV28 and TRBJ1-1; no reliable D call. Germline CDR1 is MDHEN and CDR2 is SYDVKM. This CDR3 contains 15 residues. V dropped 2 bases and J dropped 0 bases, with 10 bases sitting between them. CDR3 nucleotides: TGTGCCAGCAGTTTAGACCGGCAGGTGAACACTGAAGCTTTCTTT. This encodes CASSLDRQVNTEAFF.

CDR3 bases: TGCGCCAGCAGCCAAGATCCTAGCGGGGGCGGCACAGATACGCAGTATTTT. Translated: CASSQDPSGGGTDTQYF. V and J are TRBV4-1 and TRBJ2-3; 10 bases are shared with TRBD2. Germline values: CDR1 MGHRA, CDR2 YSYEKL. The CDR3 is 17 amino acids. Trimming at V came to 0 bases and at J to 1 base, leaving 4 bases not matched to a gene.

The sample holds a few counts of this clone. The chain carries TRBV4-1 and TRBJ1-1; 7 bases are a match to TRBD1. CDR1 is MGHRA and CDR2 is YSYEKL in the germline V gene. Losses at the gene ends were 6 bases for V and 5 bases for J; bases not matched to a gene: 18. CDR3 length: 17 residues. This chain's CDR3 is CASRYTGPGGHQTEAFF. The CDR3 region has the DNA TGCGCCAGCAGGTACACGGGCCCAGGGGGGCATCAAACTGAAGCTTTCTTT.

This CDR3 is CASSFTGGADISNQPQHF. The CDR3 nucleotides read TGTGCCAGCAGCTTTACAGGGGGAGCCGACATTAGCAATCAGCCCCAGCATTTT. This chain joins TRBV5-6 and TRBJ1-5; 8 bases agree with TRBD1. With V trimmed by 2 bases and J by 0 bases, 10 bases remained unmatched. The CDR3 spans 18 residues. Germline V gene data show CDR1 as SGHDT and CDR2 as YYEEEE.

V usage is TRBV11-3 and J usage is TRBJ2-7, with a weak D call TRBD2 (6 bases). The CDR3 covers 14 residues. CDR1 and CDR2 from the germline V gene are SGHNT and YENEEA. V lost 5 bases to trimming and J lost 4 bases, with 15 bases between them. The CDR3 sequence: CASSARDSSYEQYV. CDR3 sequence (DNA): TGTGCCAGCAGCGCCCGGGACTCTTCTTACGAGCAGTACGTC.

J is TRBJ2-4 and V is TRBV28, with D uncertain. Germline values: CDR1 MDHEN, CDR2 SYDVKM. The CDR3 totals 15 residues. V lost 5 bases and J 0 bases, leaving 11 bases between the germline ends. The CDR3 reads CASSPWAIAKNIQYF. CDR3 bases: TGTGCCAGCAGTCCGTGGGCCATAGCCAAAAACATTCAGTACTTC. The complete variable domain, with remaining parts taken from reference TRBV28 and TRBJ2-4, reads DVKVTQSSRYLVKRTGEKVFLECVQDMDHENMFWYRQDPGLGLRLIYFSYDVKMKEKGDIPEGYSVSREKKERFSLILESASTNQTSMYLCASSPWAIAKNIQYFGAGTRLSVL.

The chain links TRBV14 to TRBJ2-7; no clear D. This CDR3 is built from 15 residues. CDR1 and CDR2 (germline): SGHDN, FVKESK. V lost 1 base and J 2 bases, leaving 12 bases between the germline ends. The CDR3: CASSQGNGRTYEQYF. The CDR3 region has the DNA TGTGCCAGCAGCCAAGGTAATGGCAGAACCTACGAGCAGTACTTC.

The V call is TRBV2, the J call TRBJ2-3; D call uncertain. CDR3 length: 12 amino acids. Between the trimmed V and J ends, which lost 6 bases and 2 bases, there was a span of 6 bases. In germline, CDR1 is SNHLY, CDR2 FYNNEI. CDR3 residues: CASRELTDTQYF. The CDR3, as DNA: TGTGCCAGCAGGGAACTCACAGATACGCAGTATTTT.

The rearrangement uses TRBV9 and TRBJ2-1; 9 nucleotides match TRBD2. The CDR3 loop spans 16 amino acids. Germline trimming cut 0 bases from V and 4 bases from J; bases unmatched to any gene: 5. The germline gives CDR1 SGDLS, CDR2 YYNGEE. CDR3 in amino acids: CASSVASGEPYNEQFF. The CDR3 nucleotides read TGTGCCAGCAGCGTAGCTAGCGGGGAGCCGTACAATGAGCAGTTCTTC.

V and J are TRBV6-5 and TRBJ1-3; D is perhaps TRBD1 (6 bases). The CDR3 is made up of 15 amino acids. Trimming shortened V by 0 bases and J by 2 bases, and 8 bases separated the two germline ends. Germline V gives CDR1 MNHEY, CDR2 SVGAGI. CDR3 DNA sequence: TGTGCCAGCAGTTACTCCAGGGGAACTGGAAACACCATATATTTT. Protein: CASSYSRGTGNTIYF.

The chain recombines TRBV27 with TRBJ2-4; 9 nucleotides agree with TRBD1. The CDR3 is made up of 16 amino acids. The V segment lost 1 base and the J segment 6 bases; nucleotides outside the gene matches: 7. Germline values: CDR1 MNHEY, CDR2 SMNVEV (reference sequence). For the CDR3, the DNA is TGTGCCAGCAGTTTATTCGGGACAGGGATAGGAAACATTCAGTACTTC. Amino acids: CASSLFGTGIGNIQYF.

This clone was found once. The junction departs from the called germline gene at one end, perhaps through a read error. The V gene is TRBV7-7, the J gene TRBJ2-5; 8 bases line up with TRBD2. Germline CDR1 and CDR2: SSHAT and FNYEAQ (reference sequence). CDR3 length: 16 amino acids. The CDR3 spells CASSHWEAGGQETQYF. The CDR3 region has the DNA TGTGCTAGCAGCCATTGGGAGGCGGGGGGACAAGAGACCCAGTACTTC. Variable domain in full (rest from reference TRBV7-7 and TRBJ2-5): GAGVSQSPRYKVTKRGQDVTLRCDPISSHATLYWYQQALGQGPEFLTYFNYEAQPDKSGLPSDRFSAERPEGSISTLTIQRTEQRDSAMYRCASSHWEAGGQETQYFGPGTRLLVL.

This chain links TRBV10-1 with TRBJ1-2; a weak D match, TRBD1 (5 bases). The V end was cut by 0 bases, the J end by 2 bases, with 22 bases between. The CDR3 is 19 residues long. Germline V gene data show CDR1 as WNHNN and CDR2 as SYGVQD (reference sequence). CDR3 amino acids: CASSESWLTGSGINYGYTF. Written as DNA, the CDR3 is TGCGCCAGCAGTGAGTCTTGGTTAACAGGCTCAGGAATAAACTATGGCTACACCTTC.

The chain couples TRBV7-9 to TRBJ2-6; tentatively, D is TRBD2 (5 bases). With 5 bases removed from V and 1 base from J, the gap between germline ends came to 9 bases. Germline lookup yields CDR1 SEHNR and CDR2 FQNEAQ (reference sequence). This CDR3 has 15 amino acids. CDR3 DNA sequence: TGTGCCAGCAGCCATGGGAGTTCTGGGGCCAACGTCCTGACTTTC. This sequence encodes CASSHGSSGANVLTF.

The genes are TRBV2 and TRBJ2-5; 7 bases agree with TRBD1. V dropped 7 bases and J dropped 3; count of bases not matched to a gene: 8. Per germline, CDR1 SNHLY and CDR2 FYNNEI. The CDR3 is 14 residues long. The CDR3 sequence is CASKEEQGKETQYF. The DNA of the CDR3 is TGTGCCAGCAAAGAGGAACAGGGGAAAGAGACCCAGTACTTC. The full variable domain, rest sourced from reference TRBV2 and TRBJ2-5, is EPEVTQTPSHQVTQMGQEVILRCVPISNHLYFYWYRQILGQKVEFLVSFYNNEISEKSEIFDDQFSVERPDGSNFTLKIRSTKLEDSAMYFCASKEEQGKETQYFGPGTRLLVL.

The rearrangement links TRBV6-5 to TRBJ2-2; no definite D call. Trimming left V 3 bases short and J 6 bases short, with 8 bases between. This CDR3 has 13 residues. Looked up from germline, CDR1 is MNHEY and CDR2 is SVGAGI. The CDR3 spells CASSYKLAGELFF. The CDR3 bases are TGTGCCAGCAGTTATAAGCTGGCCGGGGAGCTGTTTTTT.

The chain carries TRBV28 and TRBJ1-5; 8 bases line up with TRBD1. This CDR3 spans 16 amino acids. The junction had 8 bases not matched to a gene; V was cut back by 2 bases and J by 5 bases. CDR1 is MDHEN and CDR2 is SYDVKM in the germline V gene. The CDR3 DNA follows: TGTGCCAGCAGTTTACTACAGGGGGGTGCCGATCAGCCCCAGCATTTT. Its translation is CASSLLQGGADQPQHF.

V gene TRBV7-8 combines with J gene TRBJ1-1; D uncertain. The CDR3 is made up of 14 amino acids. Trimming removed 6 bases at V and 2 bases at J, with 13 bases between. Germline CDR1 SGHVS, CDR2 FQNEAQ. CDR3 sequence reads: CASRWVRDNTEAFF. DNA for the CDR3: TGTGCCAGCAGATGGGTTCGGGATAACACTGAAGCTTTCTTT.

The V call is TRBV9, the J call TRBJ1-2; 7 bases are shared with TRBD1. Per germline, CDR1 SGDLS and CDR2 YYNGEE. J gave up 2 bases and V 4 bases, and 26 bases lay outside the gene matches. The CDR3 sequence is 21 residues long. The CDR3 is CASSIREGAVAGGEANYGYTF. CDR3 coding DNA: TGTGCCAGCAGCATCCGAGAAGGGGCGGTTGCAGGGGGAGAGGCGAACTATGGCTACACCTTC.

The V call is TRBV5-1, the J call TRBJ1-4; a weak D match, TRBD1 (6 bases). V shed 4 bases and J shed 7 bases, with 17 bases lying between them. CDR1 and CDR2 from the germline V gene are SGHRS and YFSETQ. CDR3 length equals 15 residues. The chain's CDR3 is CASSPRQADAEKLFF. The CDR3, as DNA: TGCGCCAGCAGCCCCAGACAGGCCGATGCTGAAAAACTGTTTTTT.

CDR3 in DNA: TGTGCCAGCAGTTTATCGACGATTAATAGCGGGAGTTCGGGGACAGATACGCAGTATTTT. Translated, it gives CASSLSTINSGSSGTDTQYF. The chain carries TRBV27 and TRBJ2-3, with TRBD2 identical over 9 bases. The CDR3 covers 20 residues. Per germline, CDR1 MNHEY and CDR2 SMNVEV (reference sequence). Trimming took 0 bases from V and 3 from J; bases not matched to a gene: 16.

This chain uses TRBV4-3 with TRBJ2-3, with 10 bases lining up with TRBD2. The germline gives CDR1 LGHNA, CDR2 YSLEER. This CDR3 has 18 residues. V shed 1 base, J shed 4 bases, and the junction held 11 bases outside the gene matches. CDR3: CASSQASSLAGAPDTQYF. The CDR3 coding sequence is TGCGCCAGCAGCCAAGCCTCATCGCTAGCGGGAGCACCAGATACGCAGTATTTT.

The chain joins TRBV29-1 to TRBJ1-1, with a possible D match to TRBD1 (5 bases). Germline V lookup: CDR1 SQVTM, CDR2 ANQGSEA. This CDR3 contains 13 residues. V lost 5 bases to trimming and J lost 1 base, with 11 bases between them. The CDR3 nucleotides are TGCAGCGTTTTAGGACAACGGAACACTGAAGCTTTCTTT. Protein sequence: CSVLGQRNTEAFF.